This T cell receptor beta chain was recovered during a study of regulatory T cells in long-lasting Graves disease. Broader study findings: Under persistent disease, TRBV28, TRBJ1-2 and TRBJ2-5 were used preferentially. Persistent Graves' patients showed less TCR diversity than newly diagnosed ones.

This clonotype occurred many times. No antigen is known for it. CDR3-region Arm-PCR and iRepertoire HTBI primers produced the TCR beta libraries. TCRdb used MiXCR to reprocess the multiplex PCR reads, holding one entry per CDR3 protein. Of approximately 500,000 distinct CDR3 sequences in the sample, around a fifth are singletons; the top ten hold over 6%. Time point here: persistent/refractory GD, antithyroid drugs over 5 years with positive TRAb. RNA extracted from PBMCs served as the sequencing template. EDTA tubes received roughly 9.7 milliliters of drawn peripheral blood. V was shortened by 4 bases and J by 5 bases, with 9 bases between the two germline ends. The germline V gene encodes CDR1 SGHTA and CDR2 FQGNSA. CDR3 length: 13 amino acids.

V usage is TRBV7-2 and J usage is TRBJ1-5, with D tentatively TRBD1 (5 bases). The clonotype comes from a female donor with Graves disease. This specimen consisted of peripheral blood mononuclear cells (PBMCs), obtained when the disease was refractory, from a patient treated with antithyroid drugs. CDR3 bases: TGTGCCAGCAGCTGGGGGGTGGATCAGCCCCAGCATTTT. Encoded protein: CASSWGVDQPQHF.